The source of this TCR beta chain is a study of CXCR3-negative and CXCR3-positive naive CD8 T cells. Points from the study as a whole: Naive cells positive for CXCR3 carried more hydrophobic TRB CDR3s than CXCR3-negative ones.

The CDR3 consists of 18 residues. Worth noting for this clonotype: Its matching antigen is unknown.

The study made its TRB cDNA libraries by 5' RACE, adding UMI labels. No DNA is given; TCRdb re-called the 5' RACE reads and lists each CDR3 protein once. The sample's table shows roughly 130,000 distinct CDR3 sequences. The specimen sequenced was naive CXCR3+ CD8+ T cells from blood. As for subset: CD45RO-CCR7+CD27+CD95- naive CD8+ T cells expressing CXCR3 (TNR3+). The receptor's source is a human donor in good health. Some clones in this sample may be carry-over from other donors' samples. The genes are TRBV12-3 or TRBV12-4 and TRBJ2-3; absent DNA, TCRdb's TRBD1 call cannot be checked. The CDR3 loop reads CASSLDVPGTGGADTQYF.